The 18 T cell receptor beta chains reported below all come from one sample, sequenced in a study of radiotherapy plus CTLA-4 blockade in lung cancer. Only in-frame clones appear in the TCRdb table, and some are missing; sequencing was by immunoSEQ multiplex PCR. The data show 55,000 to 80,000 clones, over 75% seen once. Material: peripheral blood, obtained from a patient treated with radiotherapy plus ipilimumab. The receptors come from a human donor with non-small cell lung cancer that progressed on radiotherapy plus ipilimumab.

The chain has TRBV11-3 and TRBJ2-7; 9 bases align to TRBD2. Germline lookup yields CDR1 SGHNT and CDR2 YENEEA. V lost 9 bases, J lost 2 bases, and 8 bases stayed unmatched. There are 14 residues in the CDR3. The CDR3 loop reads CARVGSGRPYEQYF. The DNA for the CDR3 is TGTGCCAGGGTGGGTAGCGGGAGACCCTACGAGCAGTACTTC.

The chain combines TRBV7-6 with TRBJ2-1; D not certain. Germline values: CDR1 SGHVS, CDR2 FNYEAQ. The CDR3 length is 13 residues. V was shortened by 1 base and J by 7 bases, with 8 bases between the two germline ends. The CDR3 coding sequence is TGTGCCAGCAGCTTAGATGAAGGGAATGAGCAGTTCTTC. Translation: CASSLDEGNEQFF.

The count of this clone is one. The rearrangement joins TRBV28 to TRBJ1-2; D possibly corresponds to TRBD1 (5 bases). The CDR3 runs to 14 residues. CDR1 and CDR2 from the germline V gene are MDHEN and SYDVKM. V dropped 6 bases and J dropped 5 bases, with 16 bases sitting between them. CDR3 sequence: CASRRGQGDYGYTF. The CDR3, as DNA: TGTGCCAGCAGGAGAGGGCAGGGAGATTATGGCTACACCTTC.

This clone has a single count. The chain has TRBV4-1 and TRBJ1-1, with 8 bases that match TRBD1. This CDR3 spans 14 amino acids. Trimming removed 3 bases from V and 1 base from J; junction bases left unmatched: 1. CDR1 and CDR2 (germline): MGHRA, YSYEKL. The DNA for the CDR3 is TGCGCCAGCAGCCATGGGACAGGGAACACTGAAGCTTTCTTT. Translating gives CASSHGTGNTEAFF.

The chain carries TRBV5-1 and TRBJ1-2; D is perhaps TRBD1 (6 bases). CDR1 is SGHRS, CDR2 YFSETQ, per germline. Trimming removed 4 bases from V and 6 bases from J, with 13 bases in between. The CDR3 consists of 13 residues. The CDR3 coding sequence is TGCGCCAGCAGCCCACGGACAGCGGATGGCTACACCTTC. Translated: CASSPRTADGYTF.

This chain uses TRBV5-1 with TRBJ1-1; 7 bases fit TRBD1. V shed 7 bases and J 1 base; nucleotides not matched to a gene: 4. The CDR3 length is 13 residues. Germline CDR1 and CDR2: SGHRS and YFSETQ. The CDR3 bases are TGCGCCAGCGGTCGGACAGGGAACACTGAAGCTTTCTTT. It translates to CASGRTGNTEAFF.

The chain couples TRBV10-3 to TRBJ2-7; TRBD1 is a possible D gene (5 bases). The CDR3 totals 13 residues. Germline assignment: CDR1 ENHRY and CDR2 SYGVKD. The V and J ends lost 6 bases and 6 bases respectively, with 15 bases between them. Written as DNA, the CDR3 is TGTGCCATCAGATCGGACATGTCCGGCGAGCAGTACTTC. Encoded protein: CAIRSDMSGEQYF.

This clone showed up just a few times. CDR3 DNA: TGTGCCAGCAGTTTGACGGAGTATGGCTACACCTTC. Amino acids: CASSLTEYGYTF. The chain uses TRBV28 and TRBJ1-2; no firm D call. CDR1 is MDHEN, CDR2 SYDVKM, per germline. Trimming left V 3 bases short and J 5 bases short, with 7 bases between. The CDR3 sequence is 12 residues long.

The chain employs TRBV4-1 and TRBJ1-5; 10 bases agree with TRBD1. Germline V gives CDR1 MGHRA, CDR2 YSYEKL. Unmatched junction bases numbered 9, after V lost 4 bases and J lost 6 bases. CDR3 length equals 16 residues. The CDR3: CASSPLMGQGIQPQHF. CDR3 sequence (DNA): TGCGCCAGCAGCCCGCTAATGGGACAGGGGATTCAGCCCCAGCATTTT.

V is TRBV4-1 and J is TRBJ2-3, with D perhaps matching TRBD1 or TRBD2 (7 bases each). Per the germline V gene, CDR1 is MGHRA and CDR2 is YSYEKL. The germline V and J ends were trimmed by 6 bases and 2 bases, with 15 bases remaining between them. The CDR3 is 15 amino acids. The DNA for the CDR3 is TGCGCCAGCAGGGTCCAGGGGGGGCCCACAGATACGCAGTATTTT. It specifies CASRVQGGPTDTQYF.

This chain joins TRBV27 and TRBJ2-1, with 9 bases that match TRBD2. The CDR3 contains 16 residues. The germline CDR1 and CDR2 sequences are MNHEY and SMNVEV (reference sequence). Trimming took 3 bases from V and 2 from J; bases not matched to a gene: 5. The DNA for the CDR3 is TGTGCCAGCAGTTTGACCGTAGCGGGAGCCTACAATGAGCAGTTCTTC. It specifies CASSLTVAGAYNEQFF.

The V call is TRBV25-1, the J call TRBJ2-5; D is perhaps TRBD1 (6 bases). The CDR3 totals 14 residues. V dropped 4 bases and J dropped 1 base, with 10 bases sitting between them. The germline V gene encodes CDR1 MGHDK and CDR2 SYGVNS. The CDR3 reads CASSGQQGQETQYF. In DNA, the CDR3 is TGTGCCAGCAGTGGACAACAGGGCCAAGAGACCCAGTACTTC.

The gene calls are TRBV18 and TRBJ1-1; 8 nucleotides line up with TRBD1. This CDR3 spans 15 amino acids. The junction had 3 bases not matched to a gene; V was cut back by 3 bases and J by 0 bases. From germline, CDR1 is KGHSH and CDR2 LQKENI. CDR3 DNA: TGTGCCAGCTCACCCAGGACAGGGCTGAACACTGAAGCTTTCTTT. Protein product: CASSPRTGLNTEAFF.

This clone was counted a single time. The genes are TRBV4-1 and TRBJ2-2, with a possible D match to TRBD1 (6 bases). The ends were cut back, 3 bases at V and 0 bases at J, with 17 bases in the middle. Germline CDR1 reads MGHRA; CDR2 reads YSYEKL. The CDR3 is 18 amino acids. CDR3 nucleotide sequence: TGCGCCAGCAGCCACTCCGGGACAAGGGCGTCGAACACCGGGGAGCTGTTTTTT. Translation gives CASSHSGTRASNTGELFF.

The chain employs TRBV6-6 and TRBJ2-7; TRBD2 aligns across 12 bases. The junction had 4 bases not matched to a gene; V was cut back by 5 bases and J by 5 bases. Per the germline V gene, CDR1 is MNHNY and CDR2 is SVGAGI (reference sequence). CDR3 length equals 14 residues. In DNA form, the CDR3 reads TGTGCCAGCAGTCCTAGACTAGCGGGAGACGAGCAGTACGTC. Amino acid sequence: CASSPRLAGDEQYV.

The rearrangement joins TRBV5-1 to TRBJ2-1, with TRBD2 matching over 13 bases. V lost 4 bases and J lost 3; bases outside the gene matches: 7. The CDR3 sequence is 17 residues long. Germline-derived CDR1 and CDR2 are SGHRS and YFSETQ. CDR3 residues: CASSPGLAGVGYNEQFF. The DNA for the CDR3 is TGCGCCAGCAGCCCTGGACTAGCGGGAGTCGGCTACAATGAGCAGTTCTTC.

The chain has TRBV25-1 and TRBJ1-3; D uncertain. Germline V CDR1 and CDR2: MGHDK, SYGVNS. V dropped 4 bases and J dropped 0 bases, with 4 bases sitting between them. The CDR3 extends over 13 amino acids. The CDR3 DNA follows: TGTGCCAGCAGTGTCGGCTCTGGAAACACCATATATTTT. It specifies CASSVGSGNTIYF.

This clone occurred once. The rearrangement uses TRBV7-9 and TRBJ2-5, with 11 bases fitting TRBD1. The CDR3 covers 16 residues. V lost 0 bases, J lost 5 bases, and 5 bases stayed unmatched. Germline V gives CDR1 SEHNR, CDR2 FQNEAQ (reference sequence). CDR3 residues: CASSLARTGGAETQYF. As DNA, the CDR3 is TGTGCCAGCAGCTTAGCCCGGACAGGGGGCGCGGAGACCCAGTACTTC.